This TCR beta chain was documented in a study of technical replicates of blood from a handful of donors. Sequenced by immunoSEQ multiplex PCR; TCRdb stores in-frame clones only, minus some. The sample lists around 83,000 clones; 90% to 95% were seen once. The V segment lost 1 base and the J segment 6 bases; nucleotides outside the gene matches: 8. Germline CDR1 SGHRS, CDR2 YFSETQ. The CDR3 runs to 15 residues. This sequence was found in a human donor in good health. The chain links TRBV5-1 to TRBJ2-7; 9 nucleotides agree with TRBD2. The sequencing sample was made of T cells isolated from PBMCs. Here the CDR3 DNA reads TGCGCCAGCAGCTTGAAGGGCGGGGGGGGCTTCGAGCAGTACTTC. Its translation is CASSLKGGGGFEQYF.